This T cell receptor (beta chain) was captured in a study of T cells in Graves' hyperthyroidism and ophthalmopathy. General study points: Blood samples included most of the expanded thyroid clonotypes exceeding 0.001.

Clinical symptoms, serum thyroxine, TRAb, thyroid ultrasound and orbital computed tomography established diagnosis. In the case of this clonotype: Its cognate antigen is unknown.

RNA transcripts gave rise to amplified TCR beta CDR3 regions. The HTBI primer set was used in a first-round RT-PCR of the TCR CDR3. TCRdb called the multiplex PCR reads again in MiXCR, with one record for every CDR3 protein. The repertoire holds over 500,000 distinct CDR3 sequences, with 15% to 20% as singletons. The germline V gene encodes CDR1 KGHSH and CDR2 LQKENI. V shed 1 base and J shed 0 bases, with 10 bases lying between them. The CDR3 consists of 15 residues. Sequencing used blood. This sequence joins TRBV18 and TRBJ2-7; D is tentatively TRBD1 or TRBD2 (5 bases each). This TCR was recovered from a woman aged 25 to 45 with Graves' ophthalmopathy. The DNA of the CDR3 is TGTGCCAGCTCACCACGGGGGAAAAGCTCCTACGAGCAGTACTTC. Translation gives CASSPRGKSSYEQYF.